This T cell receptor (beta chain) is from a study of T cell clonotyping in hematopoietic cell transplantation. Findings of the study overall: Higher Inverse Simpson Index values in graft donor and pretransplant recipient predicted broader posttransplant TCR diversity. CD4 and CD8 repertoire contributions could not be separated without sorting.

This CDR3 has 13 residues. V was trimmed by 5 bases and J by 5 bases, leaving 12 bases between them. CDR1 is SGHTA, CDR2 FQGNSA, per germline. TCRdb keeps only in-frame clones here, not all; method: immunoSEQ multiplex PCR. The sample includes about 15,000 clones, 70% to 90% seen only once; the top ten take roughly 4.3%. This clone was counted a single time. Its antigen is unidentified. Sequencing was carried out using peripheral blood mononuclear cells. The rearrangement joins TRBV7-2 to TRBJ2-5; no firm D call. This TCR was sampled from a woman aged 40 to 50 in good health. Some clones in this sample may be carry-over from other donors' samples. CDR3 sequence reads: CASSLYTGETQYF. The CDR3 DNA sequence: TGTGCCAGCAGCCTTTACACCGGGGAGACCCAGTACTTC.